This entry lists 32 T cell receptor beta chains sequenced from one sample in a study of OX40 agonist ivuxolimab in advanced cancers. The receptor library was made with the immunoSEQ multiplex PCR assay. The table comes from immuneACCESS by way of TCRdb, which keeps in-frame sequences with V and J called. Part of the clones is missing from these tables; in studies checked, under half for an unresolved V gene and the rest for unknown reasons. The sample includes 55,000 to 70,000 clones, with around four fifths observed a single time. About a tenth of the sample rests with the top ten. The sequencing used CD4+ or CD8+ T cells sorted from blood, collected in a trial of the OX40 agonist ivuxolimab. These receptors all stem from an adult with an advanced solid tumor such as melanoma, head and neck, liver or kidney cancer.

The CDR3 reads CASSPEGQGNYGYTF. The CDR3 bases are TGTGCCAGCAGTCCAGAAGGACAGGGGAACTATGGCTACACCTTC. This sequence joins TRBV28 and TRBJ1-2; 9 bases are a match to TRBD1. Germline trimming cut 5 bases from V and 2 bases from J; bases unmatched to any gene: 6. The CDR3 is 15 amino acids. Per germline, CDR1 MDHEN and CDR2 SYDVKM.

As DNA, the CDR3 is TGTGCTAGTGGTTTGGTAAGGGGGGACCTCCTAAGTCCGCTAGCCAAAAACATTCAGTACTTC. Amino acid sequence: CASGLVRGDLLSPLAKNIQYF. The V gene is TRBV12-5, the J gene TRBJ2-4; the D call may be TRBD1 or TRBD2 (6 bases each). Trimming removed 0 bases at V and 0 bases at J, with 24 bases between. The V gene's germline CDR1 is LGHNT and CDR2 FRNRAP. This CDR3 contains 21 residues. Supplemented by reference TRBV12-5 and TRBJ2-4, the full variable domain reads DARVTQTPRHKVTEMGQEVTMRCQPILGHNTVFWYRQTMMQGLELLAYFRNRAPLDDSGMPKDRFSAEMPDATLATLKIQPSEPRDSAVYFCASGLVRGDLLSPLAKNIQYFGAGTRLSVL.

This chain connects TRBV9 to TRBJ1-1; D not resolved. This CDR3 comprises 14 residues. V gave up 2 bases and J gave up 5 bases, with 13 bases separating them. Germline loops: CDR1 SGDLS, CDR2 YYNGEE. CDR3 coding DNA: TGTGCCAGCAGCGTTGGCGGCAGTAAAACTGAAGCTTTCTTT. It codes for CASSVGGSKTEAFF.

The chain couples TRBV5-6 to TRBJ2-1; 8 bases align to TRBD2. Unmatched junction bases numbered 7, after V lost 4 bases and J lost 4 bases. The CDR3 is 15 residues long. Per germline, CDR1 SGHDT and CDR2 YYEEEE. CDR3: CASSQTSGDYNEQFF. The CDR3, as DNA: TGTGCCAGCAGCCAAACTAGCGGAGATTACAATGAGCAGTTCTTC.

This chain links TRBV27 with TRBJ2-7, with 8 nucleotides matching TRBD2. J lost 2 bases, V lost 4 bases, and 10 bases had no gene match. The germline CDR1 and CDR2 sequences are MNHEY and SMNVEV (reference sequence). There are 16 residues in the CDR3. The CDR3 reads CASSSSPSGLTYEQYF. The CDR3 DNA reads as TGTGCCAGCAGTTCTTCCCCTAGCGGGCTTACCTACGAGCAGTACTTC.

This clone occurred once. The J gene is TRBJ1-4, the V gene TRBV6-1; D is ambiguous. The length of the CDR3 is 14 residues. Germline V gives CDR1 MNHNS, CDR2 SASEGT. The ends were cut back, 6 bases at V and 0 bases at J, with 8 bases in the middle. CDR3 in DNA: TGTGCCAGCAGCTTGTTAGCAACTAATGAAAAACTGTTTTTT. Translating it yields CASSLLATNEKLFF.

This chain connects TRBV2 to TRBJ1-2; 10 bases are shared with TRBD1. Germline-derived CDR1 and CDR2 are SNHLY and FYNNEI. Germline trimming cut 0 bases from V and 4 bases from J; bases unmatched to any gene: 5. The CDR3 has 16 amino acids. The CDR3 coding sequence is TGTGCCAGCAGTGAAGCGCCCGGACAGGGGGGCTATGGCTACACCTTC. Protein: CASSEAPGQGGYGYTF.

This chain uses TRBV10-3 with TRBJ1-1; 8 nucleotides match TRBD1. CDR3 length: 12 residues. Unmatched junction bases numbered 5, after V lost 6 bases and J lost 8 bases. Germline-derived CDR1 and CDR2 are ENHRY and SYGVKD. CDR3: CAISLTGEEAFF. In DNA form, the CDR3 reads TGTGCCATCAGCCTGACAGGGGAGGAAGCTTTCTTT.

V usage is TRBV7-9 and J usage is TRBJ1-5; TRBD1 is a possible D gene (6 bases). Trimming removed 4 bases from V and 2 bases from J, with 18 bases in between. The CDR3 totals 17 residues. Germline CDR1 and CDR2: SEHNR and FQNEAQ (reference sequence). The DNA for the CDR3 is TGTGCCAGCAGCTACAGCGGGGGCTTTGAGGGCAATCAGCCCCAGCATTTT. Its translation is CASSYSGGFEGNQPQHF.

This rearrangement joins TRBV11-2 to TRBJ2-5; 7 bases line up with TRBD1. This CDR3 contains 16 residues. The germline V gene encodes CDR1 SGHAT and CDR2 FQNNGV. Trimming cost V 0 bases and J 2 bases; bases outside gene matches: 6. CDR3 region: CASSLDLQGKQETQYF. The CDR3 DNA sequence: TGTGCCAGCAGCTTAGACTTACAGGGGAAGCAAGAGACCCAGTACTTC.

This clone was counted only a few times. The chain uses TRBV7-2 and TRBJ2-7, with 10 bases identical to TRBD1. The CDR3 has 17 amino acids. The germline V gene has CDR1 SGHTA and CDR2 FQGNSA. V shed 5 bases, J shed 5 bases, and the junction held 15 bases outside the gene matches. CDR3 nucleotide sequence: TGTGCCAGCAGCGGAGACAGGGGGCCGGGAGGAAGAAACGAGCAGTACTTC. It encodes CASSGDRGPGGRNEQYF.

This clone is medium-sized (0.01 to 0.1%) in the sample. This chain joins TRBV18 and TRBJ2-7, with D maybe TRBD1 (5 bases). Trimming removed 6 bases at V and 0 bases at J, with 9 bases between. This CDR3 is 13 amino acids long. Looked up from germline, CDR1 is KGHSH and CDR2 is LQKENI. The DNA for the CDR3 is TGTGCCAGCTCGCCCGACAGCTCCTACGAGCAGTACTTC. Translated, it gives CASSPDSSYEQYF.

The chain employs TRBV2 and TRBJ1-2; D uncertain. The V end was cut by 1 base, the J end by 2 bases, with 14 bases between. The CDR3 spans 16 residues. Per germline, CDR1 SNHLY and CDR2 FYNNEI. The CDR3 DNA reads as TGTGCCAGCAGTGAAGGGTTGGGCATTCTAAACTATGGCTACACCTTC. The encoded protein is CASSEGLGILNYGYTF.

V and J are TRBV2 and TRBJ1-2; D is unresolved. The CDR3 extends over 15 amino acids. Germline V gene sequence: CDR1 SNHLY, CDR2 FYNNEI. The V gene lost 5 bases and the J gene lost 4 bases, with 17 bases spanning the gap. The CDR3 region has the DNA TGTGCCAGCAGTAAATCGAGACAAGGAGGCTATGGCTACACCTTC. This encodes CASSKSRQGGYGYTF.

The rearrangement uses TRBV30 and TRBJ1-1; D might be TRBD1 (5 bases). V shed 2 bases and J shed 5 bases, with 6 bases lying between them. Germline V gene sequence: CDR1 GTSNPN, CDR2 SVGIG (reference sequence). The CDR3 is 11 amino acids. The CDR3 region is CAWSRGTEAFF. CDR3 bases: TGTGCCTGGAGTCGGGGGACTGAAGCTTTCTTT.

This rearrangement joins TRBV6-1 to TRBJ1-4; D gene uncertain. There are 16 residues in the CDR3. The V end was cut by 4 bases, the J end by 0 bases, with 12 bases between. The germline gives CDR1 MNHNS, CDR2 SASEGT. This CDR3 reads CASSGVTRATNEKLFF. The CDR3 DNA sequence: TGTGCCAGCAGTGGGGTTACAAGGGCAACTAATGAAAAACTGTTTTTT.

This chain uses TRBV5-1 with TRBJ2-3; D is uncertain. Trimming took off 7 bases at V and 1 base at J, with 28 bases between the two ends. CDR3 length: 19 amino acids. The germline CDR1 and CDR2 sequences are SGHRS and YFSETQ. CDR3 coding DNA: TGCGCCAGCCCAAACCCCACCCTTTATGGGTCGCCGGGCACAGATACGCAGTATTTT. Residues: CASPNPTLYGSPGTDTQYF.

The rearrangement uses TRBV19 and TRBJ2-1; 9 bases align to TRBD2. V was clipped by 5 bases and J by 10 bases; unmatched bases: 9. Germline loops: CDR1 LNHDA, CDR2 SQIVND (reference sequence). The CDR3 totals 14 residues. The CDR3 here is CASSVGLASTEQFF. CDR3 bases: TGTGCCAGTAGTGTGGGACTAGCCTCAACGGAGCAGTTCTTC.

This clone was counted only a few times. V and J are TRBV7-2 and TRBJ2-1; TRBD2 matches 8 bases. Trimming cost V 2 bases and J 5 bases; bases outside gene matches: 8. This CDR3 has 16 residues. CDR1 SGHTA and CDR2 FQGNSA come from the germline V gene. CDR3 residues: CASSLTATSGHNEQFF. CDR3 bases: TGTGCCAGCAGCTTAACGGCTACTAGCGGTCACAATGAGCAGTTCTTC.

The chain uses TRBV28 and TRBJ1-1, with D unresolved. Trimming removed 6 bases from V and 4 bases from J, with 12 bases in between. This CDR3 region has 13 residues. Germline CDR1 is MDHEN and CDR2 is SYDVKM. The CDR3 nucleotides read TGTGCCAGCAGCCAGTGGGCGGCCACTGAAGCTTTCTTT. Amino acids: CASSQWAATEAFF.

The gene calls are TRBV6-5 and TRBJ1-5; D unresolved. The germline V gene has CDR1 MNHEY and CDR2 SVGAGI. This CDR3 comprises 12 residues. With 5 bases removed from V and 8 bases from J, the gap between germline ends came to 10 bases. The CDR3 nucleotides read TGTGCCAGCAGTCACCCGGGCGAGCCCCAGCATTTT. Translated: CASSHPGEPQHF.

To note about this clone: This clone may be a read error of a much larger clone one base away. The sample contains more than one DNA sequence encoding this CDR3. V gene TRBV2 combines with J gene TRBJ2-7; D is uncertain. The CDR3 consists of 15 residues. Germline assignment: CDR1 SNHLY and CDR2 FYNNEI. V shed 6 bases and J shed 3 bases, with 18 bases lying between them. CDR3 amino acids: CASRLRDKGLYEQYF. As DNA, the CDR3 is TGTGCCAGCAGACTCCGTGACAAAGGGCTCTACGAGCAGTACTTC.

This clone was seen a handful of times. CDR3 in amino acids: CASSPWTESNQPQHF. The DNA of the CDR3 is TGTGCCAGCAGCCCGTGGACGGAAAGCAATCAGCCCCAGCATTTT. This chain links TRBV7-2 with TRBJ1-5, with no clear D. Germline V gene data show CDR1 as SGHTA and CDR2 as FQGNSA. With 5 bases removed from V and 1 base from J, the gap between germline ends came to 12 bases. The CDR3 runs to 15 residues. The complete variable domain, with remaining parts taken from reference TRBV7-2 and TRBJ1-5, reads GAGVSQSPSNKVTEKGKDVELRCDPISGHTALYWYRQSLGQGLEFLIYFQGNSAPDKSGLPSDRFSAERTGGSVSTLTIQRTQQEDSAVYLCASSPWTESNQPQHFGDGTRLSIL.

The chain links TRBV29-1 to TRBJ2-1, with 11 bases matching TRBD1. The CDR3 is 16 amino acids. V lost 5 bases and J lost 4; bases outside the gene matches: 10. Germline loops: CDR1 SQVTM, CDR2 ANQGSEA. This CDR3 is CSVSLPGDRGYNEQFF. Here the CDR3 DNA reads TGCAGCGTTTCCTTACCGGGGGACAGGGGGTACAATGAGCAGTTCTTC.

V and J are TRBV6-6 and TRBJ2-5, with a weak D call TRBD2 (5 bases). The J call may be in error: the DNA end matches TRBJ2-7 better. The germline CDR1 and CDR2 sequences are MNHNY and SVGAGI (reference sequence). The CDR3 totals 15 residues. The CDR3 DNA follows: TGTGCCAGCAGTTACTCCGGAGTAGCGTTTGACGAGCAGTACTTC. Translation gives CASSYSGVAFDEQYF.

To note about this clone: The junction does not match germline at one end; this may be a read error. The same CDR3 arises from other DNA sequences in this sample as well. V is TRBV2 and J is TRBJ1-2; D gene uncertain. Per germline, CDR1 SNHLY and CDR2 FYNNEI. The CDR3 covers 13 residues. The CDR3 DNA sequence: TGTGCCAGTAGTGAATGGAGCCCGGATGGCTACACCTTC. Translated, it gives CASSEWSPDGYTF. The full variable domain, rest sourced from reference TRBV2 and TRBJ1-2, is EPEVTQTPSHQVTQMGQEVILRCVPISNHLYFYWYRQILGQKVEFLVSFYNNEISEKSEIFDDQFSVERPDGSNFTLKIRSTKLEDSAMYFCASSEWSPDGYTFGSGTRLTVV.

The chain recombines TRBV6-1 with TRBJ1-2; maybe TRBD1 (6 bases). This CDR3 is 14 amino acids long. Germline-derived CDR1 and CDR2 are MNHNS and SASEGT. The germline V and J ends were trimmed by 6 bases and 4 bases, with 15 bases remaining between them. CDR3 loop: CASSGEGGGYGYTF. CDR3 bases: TGTGCCAGCAGCGGGGAAGGAGGGGGCTATGGCTACACCTTC.

The chain joins TRBV28 to TRBJ2-2; no clear D gene. V was cut by 4 bases and J by 5 bases, with 5 bases left in between. Germline V gene lookup returns CDR1 MDHEN and CDR2 SYDVKM. This CDR3 region has 12 residues. CDR3 loop: CASSSGTGELFF. In DNA, the CDR3 is TGTGCCAGCAGTTCAGGTACCGGGGAGCTGTTTTTT.

V gene TRBV7-2 combines with J gene TRBJ2-5; TRBD2 agrees at 9 bases. Germline-derived CDR1 and CDR2 are SGHTA and FQGNSA. The CDR3 contains 15 residues. The V gene end was trimmed by 3 bases and the J gene end by 2 bases; junction bases not matched to a gene: 4. The CDR3 is CASSFASGIQETQYF. In nucleotides, the CDR3 is TGTGCCAGCAGCTTTGCTAGCGGGATACAAGAGACCCAGTACTTC.

This clone was seen ten or more times. This rearrangement joins TRBV7-3 to TRBJ2-5, with TRBD2 matching over 15 bases. Per germline, CDR1 SGHTA and CDR2 FQGTGA. J lost 13 bases, V lost 8 bases, and 8 bases had no gene match. This CDR3 comprises 13 residues. The CDR3 region has the DNA TGTGCCAGCTCGGGGACTAGCGGGGGGCCGAGGTACTTC. This translates into CASSGTSGGPRYF.

The gene calls are TRBV19 and TRBJ1-1; the D gene is possibly TRBD1 (5 bases). From germline, CDR1 is LNHDA and CDR2 SQIVND (reference sequence). There are 14 residues in the CDR3. V lost 3 bases and J 4 bases, leaving 12 bases between the germline ends. The CDR3 is CASSIRSGSTEAFF. As DNA, the CDR3 is TGTGCCAGTAGTATCAGGTCAGGGAGCACTGAAGCTTTCTTT.

CDR3 amino acids: CASSPSGQGAFYGANVLTF. CDR3 DNA sequence: TGTGCCAGCAGCCCTTCAGGACAGGGGGCTTTTTATGGGGCCAACGTCCTGACTTTC. The chain combines TRBV4-2 with TRBJ2-6, with 11 nucleotides matching TRBD1. The junction had 11 bases not matched to a gene; V was cut back by 4 bases and J by 3 bases. This CDR3 region has 19 residues. Germline V gene data show CDR1 as LGHNA and CDR2 as YNFKEQ.